This entry lists 18 T cell receptor beta chains sequenced from one sample in a study of T cell responses to AZD1222 COVID-19 vaccine. TCRdb keeps only in-frame clones here, not all; method: immunoSEQ multiplex PCR. The repertoire holds 99,000 or so clones, about 91% seen once, with 15% to 20% in the top ten. The input for sequencing was peripheral blood, taken on day 0 of AZD1222 vaccination. These receptors were obtained from an adult in good health.

This chain joins TRBV18 and TRBJ1-1; D gene uncertain. V was trimmed by 5 bases and J by 0 bases, leaving 7 bases between them. Per germline, CDR1 KGHSH and CDR2 LQKENI. This CDR3 is built from 13 residues. The CDR3 nucleotides are TGTGCCAGCTCATTAGTTCTGAACACTGAAGCTTTCTTT. Translated, it gives CASSLVLNTEAFF. Variable domain in full (rest from reference TRBV18 and TRBJ1-1): NAGVMQNPRHLVRRRGQEARLRCSPMKGHSHVYWYRQLPEEGLKFMVYLQKENIIDESGMPKERFSAEFPKEGPSILRIQQVVRGDSAAYFCASSLVLNTEAFFGQGTRLTVV.

The chain's CDR3 is CATSRVMGAGYTF. In DNA form, the CDR3 reads TGTGCCACCAGCAGAGTTATGGGCGCGGGCTACACCTTC. The chain links TRBV15 to TRBJ1-2; D is unresolved. Per the germline V gene, CDR1 is LNHNV and CDR2 is YYDKDF (reference sequence). The V gene lost 1 base and the J gene lost 8 bases, with 11 bases spanning the gap. The CDR3 covers 13 residues.

Only one count was recorded for this clone. The chain uses TRBV5-1 and TRBJ2-7; D might be TRBD1 (6 bases). This CDR3 comprises 15 residues. Germline CDR1 reads SGHRS; CDR2 reads YFSETQ. V was clipped by 2 bases and J by 5 bases, with 17 bases between them. The CDR3 DNA follows: TGCGCCAGCAGCTTTACAGGGTACGCCCCCCACGAGCAGTACTTC. As protein: CASSFTGYAPHEQYF.

The chain links TRBV20-1 to TRBJ1-2; the D is unclear. Deletions cut 3 bases from V and 2 bases from J, with 7 bases between. Germline V gene sequence: CDR1 DFQATT, CDR2 SNEGSKA (reference sequence). CDR3 size: 12 residues. In DNA, the CDR3 is TGCAGTGCTAGTAGGTGGAACTATGGCTACACCTTC. This codes for CSASRWNYGYTF.

Written as DNA, the CDR3 is TGTGCCAGCAGCTTAGTAGGTCAGGGTAGGAACCATGGCTACACCTTC. Translating gives CASSLVGQGRNHGYTF. This chain uses TRBV7-9 with TRBJ1-2; D perhaps matches TRBD1 (5 bases). This CDR3 is 16 amino acids long. Germline assignment: CDR1 SEHNR and CDR2 FQNEAQ (reference sequence). The V end was cut by 1 base, the J end by 6 bases, with 18 bases between. Full variable domain (outside the CDR3, taken from reference TRBV7-9 and TRBJ1-2): DTGVSQNPRHKITKRGQNVTFRCDPISEHNRLYWYRQTLGQGPEFLTYFQNEAQLEKSRLLSDRFSAERPKGSFSTLEIQRTEQGDSAMYLCASSLVGQGRNHGYTFGSGTRLTVV.

This sequence joins TRBV18 and TRBJ1-3, with 10 bases identical to TRBD1. The V gene end was trimmed by 3 bases and the J gene end by 2 bases; junction bases not matched to a gene: 13. CDR3 length: 19 residues. Germline loops: CDR1 KGHSH, CDR2 LQKENI. The CDR3 DNA follows: TGTGCCAGCTCACCCCAGAGAACCGGGACAGGGGTGACTGGAAACACCATATATTTT. This codes for CASSPQRTGTGVTGNTIYF.

The chain employs TRBV4-1 and TRBJ2-1, with D perhaps being TRBD1 or TRBD2 (6 bases each). Trimming shortened V by 3 bases and J by 14 bases, and 17 bases separated the two germline ends. The germline V gene has CDR1 MGHRA and CDR2 YSYEKL. The CDR3 loop spans 13 amino acids. This CDR3 is CASSQGPLGGEFF. CDR3 DNA sequence: TGCGCCAGCAGCCAGGGTCCATTGGGGGGCGAGTTCTTC.

The V and J genes are TRBV7-9 and TRBJ1-5; 8 bases match TRBD1. Germline V CDR1 and CDR2: SEHNR, FQNEAQ (reference sequence). The V segment lost 1 base and the J segment 5 bases; nucleotides outside the gene matches: 4. The length of the CDR3 is 15 residues. The CDR3 reads CASSLDTGGDQPQHF. The CDR3 nucleotides read TGTGCCAGCAGCTTAGATACAGGGGGGGATCAGCCCCAGCATTTT.

V usage is TRBV29-1 and J usage is TRBJ1-4, with 7 bases identical to TRBD1. This CDR3 has 13 amino acids. V gave up 3 bases and J gave up 6 bases; unmatched junction bases: 4. Germline CDR1 is SQVTM and CDR2 is ANQGSEA. CDR3 nucleotide sequence: TGCAGCGTTGACGACAGGGATGATGAAAAACTGTTTTTT. The encoded protein is CSVDDRDDEKLFF. Combining the CDR3 with reference TRBV29-1 and TRBJ1-4 gives the whole variable domain SAVISQKPSRDICQRGTSLTIQCQVDSQVTMMFWYRQQPGQSLTLIATANQGSEATYESGFVIDKFPISRPNLTFSTLTVSNMSPEDSSIYLCSVDDRDDEKLFFGSGTQLSVL.

The chain uses TRBV14 and TRBJ2-7; D is ambiguous. The V end lost 4 bases, the J end lost 2 bases, and 12 bases lay between the germline ends. The CDR3 is made up of 14 amino acids. The germline V gene has CDR1 SGHDN and CDR2 FVKESK. The CDR3 reads CASSRTINPYEQYF. The CDR3 bases are TGTGCCAGCAGCCGCACTATAAACCCCTACGAGCAGTACTTC.

The CDR3 sequence is CASSIVGGNQPQHF. In nucleotides, the CDR3 is TGTGCCAGTAGTATAGTGGGGGGGAATCAGCCCCAGCATTTT. The gene calls are TRBV19 and TRBJ1-5; weak D call: TRBD1 (5 bases). CDR3 length: 14 residues. Trimming cost V 1 base and J 4 bases, with 8 bases left between them. Germline V gene lookup returns CDR1 LNHDA and CDR2 SQIVND (reference sequence).

The chain uses TRBV7-9 and TRBJ1-3; the D is unclear. CDR1 SEHNR and CDR2 FQNEAQ come from the germline V gene (reference sequence). The CDR3 extends over 16 amino acids. V was trimmed by 5 bases and J by 2 bases, leaving 16 bases between them. CDR3 amino acids: CASSPETRHTGNTIYF. CDR3 DNA sequence: TGTGCCAGCAGCCCAGAGACACGACACACTGGAAACACCATATATTTT.

As DNA, the CDR3 is TGTGCCAGCAGCCAAGCGGAGACAGGGGGGGGAGAAAAACTGTTTTTT. Its protein product is CASSQAETGGGEKLFF. This sequence joins TRBV3-1 (or the pseudogene TRBV3-2) and TRBJ1-4; TRBD1 agrees at 9 bases. V dropped 1 base and J dropped 8; count of bases not matched to a gene: 8. The CDR3 extends over 16 amino acids. Germline V gene data show CDR1 as LGHDT and CDR2 as YNNKEL (reference sequence).

This chain connects TRBV6-5 to TRBJ1-5, with D tentatively TRBD1 (5 bases). V gave up 7 bases and J gave up 0 bases, with 13 bases separating them. The CDR3 covers 15 residues. From germline, CDR1 is MNHEY and CDR2 SVGAGI. The CDR3 bases are TGTGCCAGCACCTTCGACAGAGATAGCAATCAGCCCCAGCATTTT. Residues: CASTFDRDSNQPQHF.

In its sample, this clone was seen a few times. J is TRBJ2-6 and V is TRBV15; D not resolved. The CDR3 has 16 residues. V dropped 2 bases and J dropped 4 bases, with 12 bases sitting between them. Germline CDR1 and CDR2: LNHNV and YYDKDF (reference sequence). CDR3 DNA: TGTGCCACCAGCAGACCCCTGGGGTCCGGGGCCAACGTCCTGACTTTC. It encodes CATSRPLGSGANVLTF.

The chain carries TRBV9 and TRBJ2-1; D ambiguous. From germline, CDR1 is SGDLS and CDR2 YYNGEE. V was trimmed by 4 bases and J by 4 bases, leaving 12 bases between them. The CDR3 has 14 residues. The CDR3 DNA is TGTGCCAGCAGCCCACGATTCGGATACAATGAGCAGTTCTTC. As protein: CASSPRFGYNEQFF.

The V and J genes are TRBV11-2 and TRBJ1-5; D remains ambiguous. The V end was cut by 0 bases, the J end by 6 bases, with 6 bases between. Germline values: CDR1 SGHAT, CDR2 FQNNGV. The CDR3 spans 13 residues. CDR3 DNA: TGTGCCAGCAGCTTAGATTACGGTCAGCCCCAGCATTTT. Translated: CASSLDYGQPQHF.

The CDR3, as DNA: TGTGCTAGTGGTTTGGTCGGGACAGGGAGTGGAAACACCATATATTTT. This sequence encodes CASGLVGTGSGNTIYF. V usage is TRBV12-5 and J usage is TRBJ1-3, with TRBD1 matching over 9 bases. J was trimmed by 3 bases and V by 0 bases; bases with no gene match: 3. CDR1 is LGHNT and CDR2 is FRNRAP in the germline V gene. This CDR3 comprises 16 residues.